These T cell receptor beta chains were read from a single sample in a study of T cell responses to AZD1222 COVID-19 vaccine. TCRdb keeps only in-frame clones here, not all; method: immunoSEQ multiplex PCR. Of 130,000 to 150,000 clones listed, roughly 92% are singletons. Sequenced here: peripheral blood, sampled on day 0 of AZD1222 vaccination. The receptors shown here come from an adult in good health. Each CDR3 is given with its conserved first and last residue. A D gene is named only where the DNA matches it firmly. Not all rows give a size; the values are once, few, many and, for expanded clones, a class.

d_call j_call clone_size v_call cdr3_nt cdr3_aa
NA TRBJ1-1 NA TRBV5-1 TGCGCCAGCAGCCGGAGCAGGGAAGGGACTGAAGCTTTCTTT CASSRSREGTEAFF
NA TRBJ2-5 NA TRBV5-1 TGCGCCAGCAGCCCGGCGGAGGAGCCACAAGAGACCCAGTACTTC CASSPAEEPQETQYF
NA TRBJ1-5 NA TRBV15 TGTGCCACCAGCGGGGGGGGGACCGACGAGCCCCAGCATTTT CATSGGGTDEPQHF
NA TRBJ1-4 once TRBV4-1 TGCGCCAGCAGCCAAGATGAGGGGAGGGTACTTAATGAAAAACTGTTTTTT CASSQDEGRVLNEKLFF
NA TRBJ1-3 NA TRBV5-6 TGTGCCAGCAGCTTGGTGGGGGATGGAAACACCATATATTTT CASSLVGDGNTIYF
NA TRBJ1-5 NA TRBV30 TGTGCCTGGGCATTGGGGAGCAATCAGCCCCAGCATTTT CAWALGSNQPQHF
NA TRBJ1-1 NA TRBV23-1 TGCGCCAGCAGTCAACCGCCCAAGGACAGCCAGTTCTATACCACTGAAGCTTTCTTT CASSQPPKDSQFYTTEAFF
NA TRBJ2-2 NA TRBV5-1 TGCGCCAGCAGCTTGCAGGGAAACACCGGGGAGCTGTTTTTT CASSLQGNTGELFF
TRBD1 TRBJ2-7 NA TRBV11-2 TGTGCCAGCAGCTCACAGGGGAAGCAGTACTTC CASSSQGKQYF
NA TRBJ2-7 NA TRBV2 TGTGCCACAGGGAAGTCCTTTGGGGAGCAGTACTTC CATGKSFGEQYF
NA TRBJ1-2 NA TRBV21-1 TGTGCCAGCAGCAAAGCGGGGGTGGACACCTTC CASSKAGVDTF
TRBD1 TRBJ1-6 NA TRBV13 TGTGCCAGCAGCTTAGGGACAGGGGAGGGCTCACCCCTCCACTTT CASSLGTGEGSPLHF
TRBD1 TRBJ1-6 once TRBV27 TGTGCCAGCAGTTTATATCGCACGACAGGGTTGAGCTCCTATAATTCACCCCTCCACTTT CASSLYRTTGLSSYNSPLHF
NA TRBJ2-1 NA TRBV9 TGTGCCAGCAGCGTAATCGGTAGCGAGGGTAATGAGCAGTTCTTC CASSVIGSEGNEQFF
NA TRBJ2-1 NA TRBV5-1 TGCGCCAGCAGCTTGGCAATAGGGCGGGTGCTCAATGAGCAGTTCTTC CASSLAIGRVLNEQFF
NA TRBJ2-2 NA TRBV6-2/TRBV6-3 TGTGCCAGCAGTTACGGGGGGAACCCCGGGGAGCTGTTTTTT CASSYGGNPGELFF